This T cell receptor (beta chain) was retrieved from a study of T cell repertoires in cytomegalovirus infection. Study at large: An indication of both CMV infection and matching HLA type came from public TCR beta signatures.

This clonotype was seen a few times. Its specificity is unknown. Study-level findings and limits: Ex vivo responses were dominated by HLA-C-restricted CMV-specific TCR beta clonotypes.

TCRdb recomputed calls from the reads with MiXCR, one row per CDR3 protein. Among 650,000 to 850,000 distinct CDR3 sequences listed, almost 30% were seen once. The TCR sequence derives from a human donor in good health (CMV status not recorded). Some clones in this sample may be carry-over from other donors' samples. The source material was cultured CD8+ T cells from PBMCs, sampled from culture after CMV antigen stimulation.

The CDR3, as DNA: TGTGCCACCACCGGGGGGTTGGACAATGAGCAGTTCTTC. The encoded protein is CATTGGLDNEQFF. V and J are TRBV24-1 and TRBJ2-1; TRBD2 aligns across 7 bases. Germline assignment: CDR1 KGHDR and CDR2 SFDVKD. V lost 8 bases to trimming and J lost 5 bases; unmatched junction nucleotides: 5. The CDR3 runs to 13 residues.